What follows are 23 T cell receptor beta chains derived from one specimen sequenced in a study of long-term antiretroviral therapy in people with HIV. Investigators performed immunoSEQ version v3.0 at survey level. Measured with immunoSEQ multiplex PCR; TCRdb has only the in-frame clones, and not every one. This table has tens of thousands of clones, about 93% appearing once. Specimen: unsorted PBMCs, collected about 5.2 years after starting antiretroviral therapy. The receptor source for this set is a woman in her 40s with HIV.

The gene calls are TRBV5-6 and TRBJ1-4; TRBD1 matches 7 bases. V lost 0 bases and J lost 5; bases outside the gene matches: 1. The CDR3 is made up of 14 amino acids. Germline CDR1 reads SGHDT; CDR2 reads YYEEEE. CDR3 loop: CASSLGRGNEKLFF. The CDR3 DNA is TGTGCCAGCAGCTTGGGCAGGGGGAATGAAAAACTGTTTTTT.

DNA of the CDR3: TGCGCCAGCAGCCCGTTGGGGGCCGACTCCTACGAGCAGTACTTC. Residues: CASSPLGADSYEQYF. The genes are TRBV5-1 and TRBJ2-7; a possible D gene is TRBD1 (6 bases). This CDR3 comprises 15 residues. The germline gives CDR1 SGHRS, CDR2 YFSETQ. The germline V and J ends were trimmed by 4 bases and 0 bases, with 14 bases remaining between them.

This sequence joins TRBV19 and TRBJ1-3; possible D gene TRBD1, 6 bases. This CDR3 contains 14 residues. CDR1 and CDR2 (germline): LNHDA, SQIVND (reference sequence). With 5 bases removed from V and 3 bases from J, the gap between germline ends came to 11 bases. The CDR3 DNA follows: TGTGCCAGTAGTCCTGGACAGAGTGGAAACACCATATATTTT. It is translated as CASSPGQSGNTIYF.

This CDR3 is CASSLYSEQYF. DNA for the CDR3: TGTGCCAGCAGCCTCTATTCCGAGCAGTACTTC. The chain recombines TRBV7-2 with TRBJ2-7, with D uncertain. The germline V gene has CDR1 SGHTA and CDR2 FQGNSA. Trimming removed 5 bases at V and 6 bases at J, with 8 bases between. The CDR3 length is 11 residues.

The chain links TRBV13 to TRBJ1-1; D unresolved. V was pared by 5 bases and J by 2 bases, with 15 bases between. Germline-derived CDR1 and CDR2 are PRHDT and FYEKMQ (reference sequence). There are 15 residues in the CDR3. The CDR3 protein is CASSPRVQPNTEAFF. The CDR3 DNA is TGTGCCAGCAGCCCTCGCGTTCAACCTAACACTGAAGCTTTCTTT.

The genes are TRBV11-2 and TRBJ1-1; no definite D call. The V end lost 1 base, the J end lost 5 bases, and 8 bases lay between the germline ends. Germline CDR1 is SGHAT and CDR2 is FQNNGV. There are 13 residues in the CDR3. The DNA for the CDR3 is TGTGCCAGCAGCTTAGGTTTGAGGACTGAAGCTTTCTTT. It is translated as CASSLGLRTEAFF.

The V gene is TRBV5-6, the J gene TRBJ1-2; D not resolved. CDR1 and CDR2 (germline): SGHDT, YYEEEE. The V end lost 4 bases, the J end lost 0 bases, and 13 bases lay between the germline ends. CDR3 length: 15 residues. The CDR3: CASSPAGRTNYGYTF. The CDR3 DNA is TGTGCCAGCAGCCCCGCGGGGAGGACTAACTATGGCTACACCTTC.

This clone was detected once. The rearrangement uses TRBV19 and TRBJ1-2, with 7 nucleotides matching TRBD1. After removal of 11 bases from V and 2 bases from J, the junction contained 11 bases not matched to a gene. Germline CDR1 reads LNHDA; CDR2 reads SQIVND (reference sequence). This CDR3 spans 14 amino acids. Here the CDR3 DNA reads TGTGCCTCCCTACAAGAGGGGGCAAACTATGGCTACACCTTC. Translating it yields CASLQEGANYGYTF.

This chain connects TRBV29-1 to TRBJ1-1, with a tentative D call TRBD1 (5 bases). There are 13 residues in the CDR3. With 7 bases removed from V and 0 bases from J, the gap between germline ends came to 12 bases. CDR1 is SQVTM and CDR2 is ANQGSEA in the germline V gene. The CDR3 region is CSACQGMNTEAFF. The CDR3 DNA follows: TGCAGCGCCTGTCAGGGCATGAACACTGAAGCTTTCTTT.

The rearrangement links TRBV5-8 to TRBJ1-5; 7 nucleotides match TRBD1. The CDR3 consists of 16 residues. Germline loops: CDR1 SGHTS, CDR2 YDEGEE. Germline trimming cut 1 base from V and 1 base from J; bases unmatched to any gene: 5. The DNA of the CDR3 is TGTGCCAGCAGCTTGCGTCGAGGGGGCAGCAATCAGCCCCAGCATTTT. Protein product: CASSLRRGGSNQPQHF.

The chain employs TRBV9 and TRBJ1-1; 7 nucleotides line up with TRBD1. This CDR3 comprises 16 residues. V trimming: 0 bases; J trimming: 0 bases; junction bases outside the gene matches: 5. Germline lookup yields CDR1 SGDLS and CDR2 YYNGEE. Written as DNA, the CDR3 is TGTGCCAGCAGCGTAGCGGGACAGCCCATGAACACTGAAGCTTTCTTT. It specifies CASSVAGQPMNTEAFF.

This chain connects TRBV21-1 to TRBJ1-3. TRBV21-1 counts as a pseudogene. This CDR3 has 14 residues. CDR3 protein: CASTVEGLGNTIYF. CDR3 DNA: TGTGCCAGCACCGTCGAAGGGCTAGGGAACACCATATATTTT.

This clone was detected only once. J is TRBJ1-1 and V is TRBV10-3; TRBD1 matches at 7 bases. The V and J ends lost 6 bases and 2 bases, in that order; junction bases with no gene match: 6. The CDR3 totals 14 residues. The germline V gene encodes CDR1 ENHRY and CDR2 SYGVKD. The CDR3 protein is CAIRDRTENTEAFF. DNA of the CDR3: TGTGCCATCAGGGACAGGACGGAAAACACTGAAGCTTTCTTT.

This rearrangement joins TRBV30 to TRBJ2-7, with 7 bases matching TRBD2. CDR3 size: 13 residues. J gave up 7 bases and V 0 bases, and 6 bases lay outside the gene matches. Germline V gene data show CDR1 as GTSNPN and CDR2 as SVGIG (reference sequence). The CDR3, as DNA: TGTGCCTGGAGTGTCATGGCGGGGGAAGAGCAGTACTTC. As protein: CAWSVMAGEEQYF.

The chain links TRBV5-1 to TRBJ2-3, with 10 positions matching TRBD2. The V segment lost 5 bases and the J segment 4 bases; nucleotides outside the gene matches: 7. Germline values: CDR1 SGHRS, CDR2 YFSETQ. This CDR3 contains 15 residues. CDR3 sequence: CASSLAGDIPDTQYF. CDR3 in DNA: TGCGCCAGCAGTCTAGCGGGAGATATCCCAGATACGCAGTATTTT.

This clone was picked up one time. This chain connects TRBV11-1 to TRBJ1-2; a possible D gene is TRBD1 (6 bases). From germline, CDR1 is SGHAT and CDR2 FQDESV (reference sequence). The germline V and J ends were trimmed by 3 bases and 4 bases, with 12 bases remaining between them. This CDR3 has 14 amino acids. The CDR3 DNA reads TGTGCCAGCAGCTTTGGGGGGCGCGGCTATGGCTACACCTTC. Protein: CASSFGGRGYGYTF.

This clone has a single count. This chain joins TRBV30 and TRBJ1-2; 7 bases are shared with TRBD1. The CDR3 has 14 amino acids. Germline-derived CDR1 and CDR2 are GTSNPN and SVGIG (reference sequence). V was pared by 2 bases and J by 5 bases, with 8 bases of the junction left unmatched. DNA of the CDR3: TGTGCCTGGAGTCCTGGGACAGTAAAATATGGCTACACCTTC. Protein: CAWSPGTVKYGYTF.

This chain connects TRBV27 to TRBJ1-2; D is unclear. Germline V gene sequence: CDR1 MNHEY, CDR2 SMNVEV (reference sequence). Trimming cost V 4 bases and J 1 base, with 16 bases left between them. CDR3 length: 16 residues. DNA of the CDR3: TGTGCCAGCAGTTCGAACTCCGGCCCGAGTAACTATGGCTACACCTTC. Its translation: CASSSNSGPSNYGYTF.

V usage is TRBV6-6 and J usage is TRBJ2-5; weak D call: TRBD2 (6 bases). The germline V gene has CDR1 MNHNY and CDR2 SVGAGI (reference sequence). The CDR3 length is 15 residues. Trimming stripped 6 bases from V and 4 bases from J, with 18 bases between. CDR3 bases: TGTGCCAGCAGCCGGGGACTTCCCAGGAGAGAGACCCAGTACTTC. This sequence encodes CASSRGLPRRETQYF.

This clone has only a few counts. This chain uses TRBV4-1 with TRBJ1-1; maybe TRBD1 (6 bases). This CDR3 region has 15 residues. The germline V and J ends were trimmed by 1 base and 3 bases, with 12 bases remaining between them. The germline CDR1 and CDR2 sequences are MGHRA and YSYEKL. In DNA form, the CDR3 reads TGCGCCAGCAGCCAAGCGGGTACAGGGTACACTGAAGCTTTCTTT. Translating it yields CASSQAGTGYTEAFF.

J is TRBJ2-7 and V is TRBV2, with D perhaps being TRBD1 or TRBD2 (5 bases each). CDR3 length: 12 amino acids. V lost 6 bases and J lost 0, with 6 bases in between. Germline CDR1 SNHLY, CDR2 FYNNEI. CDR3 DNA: TGTGCCAGCAGGGGGGACTCCTACGAGCAGTACTTC. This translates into CASRGDSYEQYF.

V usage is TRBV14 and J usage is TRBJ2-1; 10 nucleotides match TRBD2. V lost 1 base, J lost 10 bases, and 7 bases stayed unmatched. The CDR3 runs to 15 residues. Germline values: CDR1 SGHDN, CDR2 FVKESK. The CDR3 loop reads CASSQGSGRAVEQFF. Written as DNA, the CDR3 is TGTGCCAGCAGCCAAGGCAGCGGGAGGGCCGTGGAGCAGTTCTTC.

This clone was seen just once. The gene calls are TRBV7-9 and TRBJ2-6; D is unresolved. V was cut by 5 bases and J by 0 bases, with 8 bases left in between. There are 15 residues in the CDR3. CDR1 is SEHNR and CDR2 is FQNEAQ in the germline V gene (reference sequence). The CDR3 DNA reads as TGTGCCAGCAGCCGACGGTACTCTGGGGCCAACGTCCTGACTTTC. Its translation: CASSRRYSGANVLTF.